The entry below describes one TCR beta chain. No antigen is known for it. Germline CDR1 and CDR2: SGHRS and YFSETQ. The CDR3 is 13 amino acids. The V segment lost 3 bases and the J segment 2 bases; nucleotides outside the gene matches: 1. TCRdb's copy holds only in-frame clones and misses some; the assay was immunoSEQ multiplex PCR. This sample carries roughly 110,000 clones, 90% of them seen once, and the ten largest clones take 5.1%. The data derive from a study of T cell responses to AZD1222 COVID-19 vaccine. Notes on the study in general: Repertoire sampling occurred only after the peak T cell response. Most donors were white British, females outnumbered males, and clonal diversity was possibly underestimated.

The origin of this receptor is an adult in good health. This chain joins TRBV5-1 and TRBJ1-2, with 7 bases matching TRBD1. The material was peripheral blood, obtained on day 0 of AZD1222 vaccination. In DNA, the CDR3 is TGCGCCAGCAGCTACAGGGGCAACTATGGCTACACCTTC. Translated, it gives CASSYRGNYGYTF.